The source of this T cell receptor (beta chain) is a study of shared clonotypes between healthy human individuals. Positive CCR7 selection of CD45RO-negative cells yielded the naive CD8 cells, and terminally differentiated effector memory CD45RA+ cells were excluded. This CDR3 has 12 amino acids. With 3 bases removed from V and 3 bases from J, the gap between germline ends came to 6 bases. Germline loops: CDR1 LNHDA, CDR2 SQIVND (reference sequence). The table lists this clone with a count of one. Each PCR replicate from the sorted subsets contained 150 to 250 ng DNA, which is about 30,000 T cell genomes. TCRdb's copy holds only in-frame clones and misses some; the assay was immunoSEQ multiplex PCR. Of about 800,000 clones in the sample, about 96% were seen once.

Material: naive CD8+ T cells sorted from blood. The chain recombines TRBV19 with TRBJ2-7; no clear D gene. This receptor was identified in a man aged 30 to 45 in good health. The CDR3 nucleotides read TGTGCCAGTAGTATCGACAACTACGAGCAGTACTTC. Encoded protein: CASSIDNYEQYF.